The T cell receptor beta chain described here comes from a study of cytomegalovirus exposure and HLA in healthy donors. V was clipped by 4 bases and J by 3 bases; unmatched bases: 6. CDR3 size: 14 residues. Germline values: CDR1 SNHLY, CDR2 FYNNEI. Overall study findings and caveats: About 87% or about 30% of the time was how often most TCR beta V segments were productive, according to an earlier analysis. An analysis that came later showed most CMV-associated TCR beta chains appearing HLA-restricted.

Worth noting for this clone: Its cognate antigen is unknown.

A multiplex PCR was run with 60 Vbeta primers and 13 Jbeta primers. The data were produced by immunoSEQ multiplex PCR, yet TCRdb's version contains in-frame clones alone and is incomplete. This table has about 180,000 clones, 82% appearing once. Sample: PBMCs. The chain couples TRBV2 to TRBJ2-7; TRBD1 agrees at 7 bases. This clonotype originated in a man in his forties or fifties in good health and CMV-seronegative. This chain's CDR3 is CASSVRTGGYEQYF. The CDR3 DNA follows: TGTGCCAGCAGTGTGAGGACAGGAGGCTACGAGCAGTACTTC. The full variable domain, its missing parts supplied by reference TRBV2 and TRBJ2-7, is EPEVTQTPSHQVTQMGQEVILRCVPISNHLYFYWYRQILGQKVEFLVSFYNNEISEKSEIFDDQFSVERPDGSNFTLKIRSTKLEDSAMYFCASSVRTGGYEQYFGPGTRLTVT.